This record covers a single T cell receptor (beta chain). Its specificity is not known. These data belong to a study of T cell responses to AZD1222 COVID-19 vaccine. The study's findings and limits: Nearly half of unique spike-specific TCRs reportedly avoided B.1.351 and B.1.1.7 mutated regions.

Using immunoSEQ multiplex PCR, the repertoire was profiled, and TCRdb retains in-frame clones only, with some absent. Here the sample spans approximately 150,000 clones, around nine tenths being singletons. This CDR3 is 14 amino acids long. V dropped 5 bases and J dropped 4 bases, with 12 bases sitting between them. The germline gives CDR1 LNHDA, CDR2 SQIVND (reference sequence). The receptor comes from an adult who received the AZD1222 COVID-19 vaccine. Sequenced material: peripheral blood, taken 28 days after the second AZD1222 dose. V and J are TRBV19 and TRBJ1-3; D is unresolved. The DNA of the CDR3 is TGTGCCAGTAGTCAGTCGAGAGGCGGAAACACCATATATTTT. Translated, it gives CASSQSRGGNTIYF.